This T cell receptor (beta chain) is from a study of identical twins. This clonotype was found a few times. CDR1 SNHLY and CDR2 FYNNEI come from the germline V gene. The J segment lost 4 bases and the V segment lost 7 bases, leaving 4 bases of the junction unmatched. There are 13 residues in the CDR3. TCRdb re-called the 5' RACE reads through MiXCR, storing one row per CDR3 protein. The sample lists 500,000 or so distinct CDR3 sequences; 13% to 15% were seen once. Everyone who gave samples was a healthy Caucasian. The same data also contributed to another study, on yellow fever vaccine responses in identical twins.

Sample: CD4+ T cells sorted from blood. This chain connects TRBV2 to TRBJ2-1, with 7 bases aligning to TRBD2. The clonotype originates from a woman under 30 in good health. In DNA form, the CDR3 reads TGTGCCAGCAATCTAGCGGATTACAATGAGCAGTTCTTC. The encoded protein is CASNLADYNEQFF.